The following is a TCR beta chain sequence with its context. TCRdb reanalysed the RT-PCR reads using MiXCR and keeps one entry per CDR3 protein. In the table there are 900,000 to 1,000,000 distinct CDR3 sequences, approximately 18% of which are singletons. The data are from a study of patients and donors after allogeneic stem cell transplantation. Deletions cut 3 bases from V and 1 base from J, with 13 bases between. This CDR3 is 15 amino acids long. Germline lookup yields CDR1 SGDLS and CDR2 YYNGEE. V usage is TRBV9 and J usage is TRBJ1-2, with a tentative D call TRBD1 (6 bases). This receptor was taken from a human donor who was either an allogeneic HSCT recipient or a stem cell or donor lymphocyte infusion donor (not recorded which). It is not recorded whose cells these are; they may come from a transplant donor. Sequencing was carried out using blood, either unsorted or a sorted T cell fraction (not recorded which). CDR3 nucleotides: TGTGCCAGCAGCGATAGGGGGACCCTTAACTATGGCTACACCTTC. Amino acid sequence: CASSDRGTLNYGYTF.